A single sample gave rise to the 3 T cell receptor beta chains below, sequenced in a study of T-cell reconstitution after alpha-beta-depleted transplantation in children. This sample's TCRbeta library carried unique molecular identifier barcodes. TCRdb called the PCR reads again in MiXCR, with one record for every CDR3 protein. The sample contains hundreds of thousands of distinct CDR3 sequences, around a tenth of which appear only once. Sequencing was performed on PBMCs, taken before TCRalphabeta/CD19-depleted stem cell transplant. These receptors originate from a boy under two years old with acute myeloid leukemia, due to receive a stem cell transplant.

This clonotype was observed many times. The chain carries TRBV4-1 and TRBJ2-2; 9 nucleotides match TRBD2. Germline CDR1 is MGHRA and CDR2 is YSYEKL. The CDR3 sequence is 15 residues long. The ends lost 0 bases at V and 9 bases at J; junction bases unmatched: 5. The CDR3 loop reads CASSQEGGREWELFF. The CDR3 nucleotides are TGCGCCAGCAGCCAAGAAGGCGGGAGGGAGTGGGAGCTGTTTTTT.

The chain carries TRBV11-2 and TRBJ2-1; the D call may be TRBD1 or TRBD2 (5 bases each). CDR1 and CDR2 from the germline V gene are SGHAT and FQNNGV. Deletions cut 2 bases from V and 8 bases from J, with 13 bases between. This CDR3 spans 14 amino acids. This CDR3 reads CASSLSGGYDEQFF. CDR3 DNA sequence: TGTGCCAGCAGCTTAAGTGGGGGATACGATGAGCAGTTCTTC.

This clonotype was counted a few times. The CDR3 DNA follows: TGCGCCAGCAGCTCGATCGGGACAGGGGTTTTTGAAAAACTGTTTTTT. It codes for CASSSIGTGVFEKLFF. The rearrangement links TRBV5-1 to TRBJ1-4, with 10 bases fitting TRBD1. The V gene's germline CDR1 is SGHRS and CDR2 YFSETQ. V was pared by 3 bases and J by 7 bases, with 9 bases of the junction left unmatched. This CDR3 spans 16 amino acids.